The clone carrying this TCR beta chain was detected many times. This CDR3 is built from 12 residues. The V gene's germline CDR1 is SQVTM and CDR2 ANQGSEA. The V gene lost 7 bases and the J gene lost 5 bases, with 14 bases spanning the gap. TCRdb reanalysed the RT-PCR reads using MiXCR and keeps one entry per CDR3 protein. There are about 680,000 distinct CDR3 sequences in the sample; 12% to 15% occur only once, and 3.6% lies in the top ten. Sequencing input: memory CD4+ T cells from blood. The chain recombines TRBV29-1 with TRBJ2-5; tentatively, D is TRBD1 or TRBD2 (5 bases each). The TCR was taken from a female donor in good health, serving as a healthy control. This CDR3 is CSGGTLKETQYF. The CDR3 region has the DNA TGCAGCGGTGGGACCCTAAAGGAGACCCAGTACTTC. Full variable domain (missing parts from reference TRBV29-1 and TRBJ2-5): SAVISQKPSRDICQRGTSLTIQCQVDSQVTMMFWYRQQPGQSLTLIATANQGSEATYESGFVIDKFPISRPNLTFSTLTVSNMSPEDSSIYLCSGGTLKETQYFGPGTRLLVL.